Sequencing of this T cell receptor (beta chain) was carried out in a study of T cell repertoires in cytomegalovirus infection. With regard to this clonotype: Its antigen is not identified.

TCRdb ran MiXCR on the reads and lists one entry per CDR3 protein. The sample shows roughly 110,000 distinct CDR3 sequences, 10% of them seen only once. The TCR sequence derives from a human donor in good health (CMV status not recorded). Some clones in this sample may be carry-over from other donors' samples. The sample consisted of PBMCs, sequenced either directly or after in vitro stimulation (not recorded which).

The chain's CDR3 is CSATRDRANYGYTF. The CDR3, as DNA: TGCAGTGCTACTCGGGACAGAGCTAACTATGGCTACACCTTC. This chain uses TRBV20-1 with TRBJ1-2; 7 bases agree with TRBD1. V dropped 4 bases and J dropped 0; count of bases not matched to a gene: 5. From germline, CDR1 is DFQATT and CDR2 SNEGSKA (reference sequence). CDR3 length equals 14 residues.